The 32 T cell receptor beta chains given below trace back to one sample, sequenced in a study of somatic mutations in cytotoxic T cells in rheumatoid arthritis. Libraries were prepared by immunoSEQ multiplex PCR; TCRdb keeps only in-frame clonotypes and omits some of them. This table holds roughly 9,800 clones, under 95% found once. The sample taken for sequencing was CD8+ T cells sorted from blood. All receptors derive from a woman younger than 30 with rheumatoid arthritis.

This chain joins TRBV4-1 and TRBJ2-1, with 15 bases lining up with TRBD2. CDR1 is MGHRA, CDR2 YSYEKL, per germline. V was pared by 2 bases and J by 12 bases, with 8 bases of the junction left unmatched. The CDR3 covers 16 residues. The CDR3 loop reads CASSQTGLAGGPRQFF. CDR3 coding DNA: TGCGCCAGCAGCCAAACCGGACTAGCGGGAGGGCCCAGGCAGTTCTTC.

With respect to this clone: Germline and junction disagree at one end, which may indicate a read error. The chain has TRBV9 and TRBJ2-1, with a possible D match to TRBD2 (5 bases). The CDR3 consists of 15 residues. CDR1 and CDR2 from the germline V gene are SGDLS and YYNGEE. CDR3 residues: CASSPSPGSDPQFIF. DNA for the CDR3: TGTGCCAGCAGCCCTAGCCCGGGCAGTGATCCCCAGTTCATCTTC.

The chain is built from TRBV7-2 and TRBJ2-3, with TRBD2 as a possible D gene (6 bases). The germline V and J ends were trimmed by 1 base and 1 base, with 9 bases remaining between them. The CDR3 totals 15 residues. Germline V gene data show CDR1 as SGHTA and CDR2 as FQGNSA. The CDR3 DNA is TGTGCCAGCAGCTTAGTCGGCGGGGGCACAGATACGCAGTATTTT. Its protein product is CASSLVGGGTDTQYF. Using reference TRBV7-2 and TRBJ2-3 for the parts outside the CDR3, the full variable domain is GAGVSQSPSNKVTEKGKDVELRCDPISGHTALYWYRQSLGQGLEFLIYFQGNSAPDKSGLPSDRFSAERTGGSVSTLTIQRTQQEDSAVYLCASSLVGGGTDTQYFGPGTRLTVL.

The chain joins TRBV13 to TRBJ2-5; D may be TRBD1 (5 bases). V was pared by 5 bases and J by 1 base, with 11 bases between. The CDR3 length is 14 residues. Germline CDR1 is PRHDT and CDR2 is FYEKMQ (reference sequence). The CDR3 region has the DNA TGTGCCAGCAGCACCCGACAGCCCCAAGAGACCCAGTACTTC. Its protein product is CASSTRQPQETQYF.

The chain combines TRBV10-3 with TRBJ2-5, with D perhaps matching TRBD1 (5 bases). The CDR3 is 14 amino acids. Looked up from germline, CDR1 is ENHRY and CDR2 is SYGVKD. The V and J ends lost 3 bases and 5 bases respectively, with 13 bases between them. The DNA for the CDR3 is TGTGCCATCAGTGATGTAGCAGCAGGGGAGACCCAGTACTTC. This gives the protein CAISDVAAGETQYF.

This CDR3 is CASSQESGPPHEQFF. The CDR3 DNA reads TGTGCCAGCAGCCAAGAGTCAGGGCCCCCTCATGAGCAGTTCTTC. V gene TRBV14 combines with J gene TRBJ2-1, with D possibly TRBD1 on 5 matching bases. The germline gives CDR1 SGHDN, CDR2 FVKESK. The CDR3 totals 15 residues. V dropped 0 bases and J dropped 8 bases, with 14 bases sitting between them.

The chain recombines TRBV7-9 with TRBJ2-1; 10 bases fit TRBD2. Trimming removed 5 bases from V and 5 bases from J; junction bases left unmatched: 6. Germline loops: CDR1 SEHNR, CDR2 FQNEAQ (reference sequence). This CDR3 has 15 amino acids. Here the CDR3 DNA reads TGTGCCAGCAGCCCCCAGCGGGAGGGAGACAATGAGCAGTTCTTC. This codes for CASSPQREGDNEQFF.

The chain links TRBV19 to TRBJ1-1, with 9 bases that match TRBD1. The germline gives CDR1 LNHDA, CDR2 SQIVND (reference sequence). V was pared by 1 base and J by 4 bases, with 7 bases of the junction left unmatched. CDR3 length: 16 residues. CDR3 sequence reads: CASSIVQGAVSTEAFF. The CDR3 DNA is TGTGCCAGTAGTATAGTACAGGGGGCCGTGAGCACTGAAGCTTTCTTT.

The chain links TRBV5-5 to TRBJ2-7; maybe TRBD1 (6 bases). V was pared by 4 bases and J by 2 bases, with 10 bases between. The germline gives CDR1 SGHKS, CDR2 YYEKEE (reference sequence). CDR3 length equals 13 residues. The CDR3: CASSRTATYEQYF. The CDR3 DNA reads TGTGCCAGCAGCCGGACAGCCACCTACGAGCAGTACTTC.

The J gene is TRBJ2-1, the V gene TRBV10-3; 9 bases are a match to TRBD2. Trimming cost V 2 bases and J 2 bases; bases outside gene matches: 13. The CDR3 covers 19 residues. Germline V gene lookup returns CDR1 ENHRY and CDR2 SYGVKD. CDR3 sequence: CAISEPAGAGGPTYNEQFF. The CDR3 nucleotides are TGTGCCATCAGTGAGCCCGCGGGTGCGGGGGGGCCAACCTACAATGAGCAGTTCTTC.

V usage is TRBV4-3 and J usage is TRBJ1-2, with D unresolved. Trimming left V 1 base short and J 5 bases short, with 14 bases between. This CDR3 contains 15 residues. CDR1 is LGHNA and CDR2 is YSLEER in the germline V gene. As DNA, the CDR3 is TGCGCCAGCAGCCAAGGCCGAGGGTTGGGATATGGCTACACCTTC. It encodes CASSQGRGLGYGYTF.

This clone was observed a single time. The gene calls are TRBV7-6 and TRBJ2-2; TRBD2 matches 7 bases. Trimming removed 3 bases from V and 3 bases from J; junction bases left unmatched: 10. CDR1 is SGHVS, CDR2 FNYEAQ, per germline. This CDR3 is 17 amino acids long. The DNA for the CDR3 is TGTGCCAGCAGCTTGGGGGGGAGGGGCCGGGACACCGGGGAGCTGTTTTTT. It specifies CASSLGGRGRDTGELFF.

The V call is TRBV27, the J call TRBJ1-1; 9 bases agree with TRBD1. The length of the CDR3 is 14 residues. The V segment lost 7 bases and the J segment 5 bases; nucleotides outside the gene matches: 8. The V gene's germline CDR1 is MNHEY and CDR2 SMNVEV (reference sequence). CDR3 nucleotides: TGTGCCAGCAACTCACAGGGGGCTTGGACTGAAGCTTTCTTT. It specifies CASNSQGAWTEAFF.

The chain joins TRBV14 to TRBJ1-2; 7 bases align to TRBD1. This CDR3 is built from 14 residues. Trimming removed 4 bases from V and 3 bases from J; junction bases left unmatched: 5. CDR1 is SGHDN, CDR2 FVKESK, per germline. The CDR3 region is CASSPRDSHYGYTF. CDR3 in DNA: TGTGCCAGCAGCCCGCGGGACAGCCACTATGGCTACACCTTC.

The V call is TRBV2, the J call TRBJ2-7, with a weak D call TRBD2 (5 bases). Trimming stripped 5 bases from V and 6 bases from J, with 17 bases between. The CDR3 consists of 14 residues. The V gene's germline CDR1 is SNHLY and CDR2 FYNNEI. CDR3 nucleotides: TGTGCCAGCAGTCCCCCCCCGGGATACGGCGAGCAGTACTTC. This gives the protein CASSPPPGYGEQYF. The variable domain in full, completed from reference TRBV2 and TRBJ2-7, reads EPEVTQTPSHQVTQMGQEVILRCVPISNHLYFYWYRQILGQKVEFLVSFYNNEISEKSEIFDDQFSVERPDGSNFTLKIRSTKLEDSAMYFCASSPPPGYGEQYFGPGTRLTVT.

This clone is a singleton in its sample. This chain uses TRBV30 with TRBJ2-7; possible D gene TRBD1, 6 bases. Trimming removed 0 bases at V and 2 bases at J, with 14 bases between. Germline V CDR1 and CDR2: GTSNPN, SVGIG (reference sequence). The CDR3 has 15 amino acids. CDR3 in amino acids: CAWSVTTGLAYEQYF. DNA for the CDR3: TGTGCCTGGAGTGTAACCACAGGGCTGGCCTACGAGCAGTACTTC. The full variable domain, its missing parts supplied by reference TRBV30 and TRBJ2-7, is SQTIHQWPATLVQPVGSPLSLECTVEGTSNPNLYWYRQAAGRGLQLLFYSVGIGQISSEVPQNLSASRPQDRQFILSSKKLLLSDSGFYLCAWSVTTGLAYEQYFGPGTRLTVT.

The CDR3 region has the DNA TGTGCCAGCAGCCCCTCTACTCCCGATCGGGACAGACCCCTTTACGAGCAGTACTTC. Its translation is CASSPSTPDRDRPLYEQYF. V and J are TRBV11-2 and TRBJ2-7, with 7 positions matching TRBD1. Per germline, CDR1 SGHAT and CDR2 FQNNGV. The CDR3 extends over 19 amino acids. Trimming cost V 5 bases and J 4 bases; bases outside gene matches: 23.

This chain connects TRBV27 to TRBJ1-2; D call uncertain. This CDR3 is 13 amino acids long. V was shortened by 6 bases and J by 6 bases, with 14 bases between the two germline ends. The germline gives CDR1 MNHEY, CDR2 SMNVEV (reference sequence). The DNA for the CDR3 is TGTGCCAGCAGGAACCTCGGCGGTGATGGCTACACCTTC. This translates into CASRNLGGDGYTF.

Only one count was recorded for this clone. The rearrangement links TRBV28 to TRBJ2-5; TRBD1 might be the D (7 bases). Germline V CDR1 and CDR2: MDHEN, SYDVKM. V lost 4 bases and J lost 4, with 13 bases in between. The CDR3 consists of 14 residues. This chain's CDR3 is CASSSAQGGETQYF. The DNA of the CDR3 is TGTGCCAGCAGTTCGGCGCAGGGGGGAGAGACCCAGTACTTC. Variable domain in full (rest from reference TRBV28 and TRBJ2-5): DVKVTQSSRYLVKRTGEKVFLECVQDMDHENMFWYRQDPGLGLRLIYFSYDVKMKEKGDIPEGYSVSREKKERFSLILESASTNQTSMYLCASSSAQGGETQYFGPGTRLLVL.

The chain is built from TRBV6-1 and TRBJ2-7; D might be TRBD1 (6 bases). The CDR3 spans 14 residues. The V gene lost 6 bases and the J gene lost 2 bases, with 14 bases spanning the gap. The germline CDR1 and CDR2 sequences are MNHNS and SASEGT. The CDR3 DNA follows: TGTGCCAGCAGCTCCGGGACACTCACCTACGAGCAGTACTTC. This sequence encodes CASSSGTLTYEQYF.

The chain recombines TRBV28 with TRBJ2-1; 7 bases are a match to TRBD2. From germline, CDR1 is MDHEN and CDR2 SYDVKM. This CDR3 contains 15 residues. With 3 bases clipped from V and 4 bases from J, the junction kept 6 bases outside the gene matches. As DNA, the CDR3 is TGTGCCAGCAGTTTTGCGCCTAGCGGATACAATGAGCAGTTCTTC. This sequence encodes CASSFAPSGYNEQFF. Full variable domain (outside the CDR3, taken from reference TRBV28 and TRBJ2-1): DVKVTQSSRYLVKRTGEKVFLECVQDMDHENMFWYRQDPGLGLRLIYFSYDVKMKEKGDIPEGYSVSREKKERFSLILESASTNQTSMYLCASSFAPSGYNEQFFGPGTRLTVL.

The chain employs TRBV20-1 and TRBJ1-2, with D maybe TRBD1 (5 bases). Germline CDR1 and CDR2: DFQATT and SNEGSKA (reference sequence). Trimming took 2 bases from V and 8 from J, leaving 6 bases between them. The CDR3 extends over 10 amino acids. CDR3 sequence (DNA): TGCAGTGCTAGATGGGGCGGCTACACCTTC. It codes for CSARWGGYTF.

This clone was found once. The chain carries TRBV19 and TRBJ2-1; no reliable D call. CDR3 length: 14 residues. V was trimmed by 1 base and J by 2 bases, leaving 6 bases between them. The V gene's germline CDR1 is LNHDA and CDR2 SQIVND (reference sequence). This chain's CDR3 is CASSIAPAYNEQFF. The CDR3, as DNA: TGTGCCAGTAGTATAGCGCCAGCCTACAATGAGCAGTTCTTC. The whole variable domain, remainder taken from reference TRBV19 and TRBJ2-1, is DGGITQSPKYLFRKEGQNVTLSCEQNLNHDAMYWYRQDPGQGLRLIYYSQIVNDFQKGDIAEGYSVSREKKESFPLTVTSAQKNPTAFYLCASSIAPAYNEQFFGPGTRLTVL.

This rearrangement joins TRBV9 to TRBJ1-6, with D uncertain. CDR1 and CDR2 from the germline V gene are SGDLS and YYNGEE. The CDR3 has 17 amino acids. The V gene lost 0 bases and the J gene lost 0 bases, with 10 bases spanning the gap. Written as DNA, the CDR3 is TGTGCCAGCAGCGTAGGGGCCAGCCTCTCCTATAATTCACCCCTCCACTTT. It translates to CASSVGASLSYNSPLHF.

The CDR3 reads CASTLTGGGLGYGYTF. Here the CDR3 DNA reads TGTGCCAGCACCCTCACCGGGGGGGGCCTAGGTTATGGCTACACCTTC. The V and J genes are TRBV28 and TRBJ1-2, with D perhaps matching TRBD1 (6 bases). CDR3 size: 16 residues. Germline-derived CDR1 and CDR2 are MDHEN and SYDVKM. The V and J ends lost 7 bases and 5 bases respectively, with 23 bases between them.

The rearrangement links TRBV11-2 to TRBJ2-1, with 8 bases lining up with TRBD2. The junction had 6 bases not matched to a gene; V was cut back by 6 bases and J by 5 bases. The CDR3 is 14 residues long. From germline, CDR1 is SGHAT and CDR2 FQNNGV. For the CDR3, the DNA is TGTGCCAGCAGTCCAGCGGGGGTCAACAATGAGCAGTTCTTC. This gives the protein CASSPAGVNNEQFF. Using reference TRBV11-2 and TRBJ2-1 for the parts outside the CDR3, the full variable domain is EAGVAQSPRYKIIEKRQSVAFWCNPISGHATLYWYQQILGQGPKLLIQFQNNGVVDDSQLPKDRFSAERLKGVDSTLKIQPAKLEDSAVYLCASSPAGVNNEQFFGPGTRLTVL.

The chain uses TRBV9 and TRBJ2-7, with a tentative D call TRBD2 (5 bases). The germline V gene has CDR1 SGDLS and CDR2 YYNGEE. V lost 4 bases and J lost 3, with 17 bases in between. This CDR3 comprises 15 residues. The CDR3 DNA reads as TGTGCCAGCAGCCCTACGGGCGGGTATCACTACGAGCAGTACTTC. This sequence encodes CASSPTGGYHYEQYF.

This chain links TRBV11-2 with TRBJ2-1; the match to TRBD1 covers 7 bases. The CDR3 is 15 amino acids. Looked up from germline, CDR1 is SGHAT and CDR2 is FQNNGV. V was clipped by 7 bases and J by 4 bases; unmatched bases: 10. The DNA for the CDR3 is TGTGCCAGCACCCCGGGACAGAGATCTTACAATGAGCAGTTCTTC. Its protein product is CASTPGQRSYNEQFF.

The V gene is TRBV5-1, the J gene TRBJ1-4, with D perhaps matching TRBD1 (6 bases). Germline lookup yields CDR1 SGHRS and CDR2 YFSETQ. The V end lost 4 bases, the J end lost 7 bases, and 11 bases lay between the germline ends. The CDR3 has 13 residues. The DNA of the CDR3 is TGCGCCAGCAGCCCCGTAGGGGGTGAAAAACTGTTTTTT. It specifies CASSPVGGEKLFF.

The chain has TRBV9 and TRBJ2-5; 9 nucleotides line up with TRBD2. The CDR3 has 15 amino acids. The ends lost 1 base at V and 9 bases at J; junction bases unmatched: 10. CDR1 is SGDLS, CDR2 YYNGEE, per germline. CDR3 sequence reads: CASSVSGGPLPAQYF. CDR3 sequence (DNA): TGTGCCAGCAGCGTAAGCGGGGGGCCCCTCCCGGCCCAGTACTTC. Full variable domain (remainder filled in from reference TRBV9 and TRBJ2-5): DSGVTQTPKHLITATGQRVTLRCSPRSGDLSVYWYQQSLDQGLQFLIQYYNGEERAKGNILERFSAQQFPDLHSELNLSSLELGDSALYFCASSVSGGPLPAQYFGPGTRLLVL.

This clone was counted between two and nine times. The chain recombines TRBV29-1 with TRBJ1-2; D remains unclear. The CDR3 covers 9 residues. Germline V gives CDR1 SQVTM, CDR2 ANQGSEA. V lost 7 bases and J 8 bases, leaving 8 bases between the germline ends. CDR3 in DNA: TGCAGCGCCGTCCCCGGCTACACCTTC. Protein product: CSAVPGYTF.

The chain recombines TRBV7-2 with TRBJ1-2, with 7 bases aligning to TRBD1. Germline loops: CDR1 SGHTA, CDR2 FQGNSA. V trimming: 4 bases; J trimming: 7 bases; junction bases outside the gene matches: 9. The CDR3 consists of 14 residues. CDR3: CASSSDTGDLGYTF. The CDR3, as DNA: TGTGCCAGCAGCTCAGATACAGGGGACCTTGGCTACACCTTC.